The entry that follows covers one TCR beta chain sequence. Antigen specificity is unknown. The entry originates in a study of T-cell reconstitution after alpha-beta-depleted transplantation in children. Regarding the study as a whole: Fresh T-cell production supplied most of the T-cell counts and diversity seen one year after transplant. Some patients showed high day-60 TCRbeta diversity, which derived from surviving recipient T cells and thymic progenitors. Reports say that about two months after transplant, the alpha-beta T cells came out of several hundred graft clones that had expanded.

Unique molecular identifiers featured in how the TCRbeta library was prepared. TCRdb itself ran the PCR reads through MiXCR, one entry per CDR3 protein. The table includes some 140,000 distinct CDR3 sequences, 9.7% detected once. V lost 4 bases to trimming and J lost 8 bases, with 23 bases between them. Germline V lookup: CDR1 SGHTA, CDR2 FQGNSA. This CDR3 comprises 16 residues. The chain has TRBV7-2 and TRBJ1-2; no definite D call. The material sequenced was PBMCs, mostly from graft donor cells, taken 180 days after TCRalphabeta/CD19-depleted stem cell transplant. The TCR originated in a girl under three years old who had a stem cell transplant for combined immunodeficiency, so the T cells may come from the graft donor. In DNA form, the CDR3 reads TGTGCCAGCAGCTCCCTAGGCGAGGTAGTCCCCGGGGGCTACACCTTC. Translating gives CASSSLGEVVPGGYTF. Together with reference TRBV7-2 and TRBJ1-2, the CDR3 gives the full variable domain: GAGVSQSPSNKVTEKGKDVELRCDPISGHTALYWYRQSLGQGLEFLIYFQGNSAPDKSGLPSDRFSAERTGGSVSTLTIQRTQQEDSAVYLCASSSLGEVVPGGYTFGSGTRLTVV.